This TCR beta chain is from a study of cytomegalovirus exposure and HLA in healthy donors (dated by TCRdb to 2016 to 2017). Looking at the study overall: An earlier analysis of roughly 570 of the donors reported about 280 Gb of sequence data and 95 million to 120 million unique TCR beta sequences obtained from roughly 180 million T cells. An early release that covered around 590 HLA-typed donors contained about 300 gigabases of sequencing data and around 85 million unique TCR sequences. Among the roughly 390 genotyped donors, under 90% belonged to the genetic ancestry cluster associated with self-reported Caucasian donors. The study aimed to test whether cataloging public T cell receptors could reveal signatures of past pathogen exposure. The study used immunosequencing to profile the T cell repertoires of about 670 subjects and linked those repertoires to cytomegalovirus serostatus. A separate validation cohort of roughly 120 different subjects was used in addition to the roughly 700-subject first cohort. To predict cytomegalovirus infection status, the study brought together high-throughput TCR immunosequencing, statistical association of individual TCRs with disease status, and machine learning. A later analysis re-examined previously published TCR beta repertoires from just over 650 donors and added high-resolution HLA genotyping to investigate patterns of TCR occurrence. Rather than drawing on any new phenotypic data, the later analysis identified candidate immune exposures from TCR beta sequences and the way those sequences occurred across donors. An earlier analysis of more than 450 of the donors used high-throughput TCR beta sequencing to judge whether each TCR beta V gene segment behaved as functional or pseudogenic. Donor age, sex, ethnicity and CMV serostatus were compiled alongside the repertoire data. A later genetic analysis used genome-wide SNP genotypes for 398 of the 666 donors, treating that subset as a discovery cohort. Every discovery cohort repertoire had been produced on one sequencing platform. Class I and class II HLA loci were covered by the typing at four-digit resolution. Typing coverage varied by locus: roughly 620-640 donors for A, B, C, DRB1 and DQB1; more than 500 for DQA1; around 570 for DPA1; around 490 for DPB1. Because of strong linkage in the cohort, roughly five DR-DQ haplotypes were treated as single units for association and clustering. Across around 400 genotyped donors of the cohort, an average of 235,054 unique TCR beta nucleotide sequences per donor were sequenced, and roughly 20% of those sequences were non-productive. The paper's findings and limits, for the study overall: Roughly uniform sequencing depth across donors was assumed in presence/absence analyses, although this assumption may not hold. According to a later genetic analysis, donors in an Asian-associated ancestry cluster had fewer N-insertions in productive TCRs than the approximately 690-donor mean. The sequencing pipeline was judged likely to have produced a cluster of highly shared sequence variants as a technical artifact. A total of 150 to 200 TCR beta chains were listed by the study as associated with cytomegalovirus. In a later analysis, HLA-associated TCR beta chains showed more clonal expansion and lower generation probabilities than non-associated chains that were equally common. Most CMV-associated TCR beta chains appeared to be HLA-restricted in a later analysis, and the HLA associations seemed to be driven largely by CMV exposure. An earlier analysis of approximately 500 of the donors showed that most TCR beta V segments appeared in productive rearrangements either about 90% or about 30% of the time, which broadly matched IMGT annotations. The earlier analysis of around 600 of the donors excluded fewer than 20 rarely observed V segments, including chromosome 9 orphons, because counts were too low. Strong co-occurrence of HLA alleles, especially DR and DQ, made assigning TCR associations to individual alleles difficult. An association between a missense DCLRE1C variant and V-gene and J-gene trimming of TCR beta chains was found in a later genetic analysis and replicated in an independent cohort. The classifier was reported to diagnose cytomegalovirus status with high specificity and sensitivity in both the original cohort and the validation cohort. In vitro tests confirmed that a few of the cytomegalovirus-associated TCR beta chains recognize cytomegalovirus antigens. Linkage disequilibrium might explain the correlated functional status among segregating V segments, but an unknown experimental factor could not be excluded. Specific HLA alleles were associated with roughly 16,000 TCR beta sequences at a false discovery rate of 0.05 in a later analysis. In this cohort, only TCR beta chains were sequenced, and detectable features were limited by the absence of alpha or paired-chain data. Across donors, most TCR sequences were observed very rarely, whereas some public TCRs were present in many individuals. A further reported finding was that TCR beta sequences accurately predicted the HLA-A and HLA-B alleles for most subjects in the first cohort. Because HLA typing was unavailable for some donors at each locus, only the typed subset was used in association tests. Immune exposure information for the cohort was limited to CMV serostatus. In a later analysis, the rate of TCR association differed among HLA loci, with DRB1 alleles having the most associated TCRs and HLA-C alleles having the fewest. According to a later analysis, parvovirus B19, influenza, CMV and Epstein-Barr virus appeared linked to several top co-occurrence clusters. Because the 87-base-pair reads could not distinguish some IMGT-functional V segments, including TRBV6-2 and TRBV6-3, those segments were excluded. The authors suggested that the approach could potentially be generalized to other disease states and immunological phenotypes.

The cohort consisted of 666 healthy bone marrow donors. All cohort members were sampled while nominally healthy, although unrecorded immune exposures were likely present. The donor was CMV seronegative and was included in the group of several hundred seronegative cohort members. Every donor gave a peripheral blood sample, and the peripheral blood mononuclear cells from that sample were used for TCR beta sequencing. Genomic DNA extraction from the blood cell samples was performed with the Qiagen DNeasy Blood Extraction Kit. In regard to this clone: Its cognate antigen has yet to be identified. The record has no base qualities; no much larger clone is one base away.

The library was made by the immunoSEQ multiplex PCR assay. For the multiplex PCR, a mixture combining 60 forward primers for TCR Vbeta segments and 13 reverse primers for TCR Jbeta segments was used. The CDR3 region of rearranged TCR beta genes was amplified from genomic DNA with a multiplex PCR assay. On the Illumina HiSeq System, the amplified TCR beta libraries were sequenced as 87-base-pair reads. The study's processing was this. Across the 640 or so repertoires, a later analysis counted 75 million to 90 million unique TCR beta chains, roughly 11 million of which were shared by at least two donors. Raw reads were error-corrected and collapsed into unique sequences with a nearest-neighbor algorithm that merged closely related sequences to remove PCR and sequencing errors. To assign V, D and J gene segments, CDR3 sequences were aligned to IMGT reference sequences. For a sequence to be retained, a match of at least six nucleotides was required to both a V gene segment and a J gene segment. A rearrangement was called productive if the CDR3 had no stop codons and remained in frame with V and J, and every other rearrangement was called non-productive. Following IMGT convention, CDR3 was defined as the stretch from the second conserved V-encoded cysteine up to the conserved J-encoded phenylalanine. The earlier analysis of 550 to 650 of the donors excluded any sequence lacking an unambiguous match to a single V gene segment. In an earlier analysis of approximately 550 of the donors, V segments were called functional above 56.7% productive rearrangements and were called segregating when the between-donor standard deviation exceeded 5%. A statistical classification framework was built for diagnosing cytomegalovirus status from the catalog of TCR beta chain sequences. V and J gene assignment, in a later analysis, came from comparing TCR nucleotide sequences with IMGT/GENE-DB human TR gene sequences. The TCRdist pipeline was used in a later analysis to assign CDR3 sequences and most-parsimonious VDJ recombination scenarios. A later analysis defined each TCR beta chain by its CDR3 amino acid sequence plus V-gene family, and excluded reads lacking a unique V-gene family. To address suspected cross-contamination and a sequencing artifact, a later analysis removed over 500 highly shared, low-generation-probability nucleotide sequences. For each public chain, a later analysis derived a clonal expansion index from normalized ranks of inferred template counts within each repertoire. A later analysis computed generation probabilities with a VDJ recombination model fitted to out-of-frame rearrangements, and checked the results against IGoR. A later analysis scored TCR-TCR, TCR-HLA and TCR-CMV co-occurrence with hypergeometric tests, applying a repertoire-size bias correction to TCR pairs. To estimate false discovery rates, a later analysis permuted the HLA or CMV assignments 20 times. A later analysis grouped co-occurring TCRs with DBSCAN, adding TCRdist sequence similarity when clustering within HLA-allele-positive subsets. Repertoires with fewer than 30,000 or more than 120,000 public chains were left out of co-occurrence clustering, as were roughly five repertoires with anomalous nucleotide sharing. TCRdb obtained this table from immuneACCESS and retained in-frame rearrangements with V and J assigned. These tables miss some clones; where compared with another copy, unresolved V genes account for less than half of the shortfall, and the remainder is unexplained. V, J and clone size are taken as reported in that table, and D and trimming were inferred from the DNA itself. Present in this sample are roughly 170,000 clones, 83% of which were seen just once. The top ten clones comprise around 1.6% of the sample.

The germline V and J ends show losses of 8 bases and 2 bases respectively, and no gene match explains 17 bases of the junction. Counted from cysteine to phenylalanine, this CDR3 has 18 amino acids. Just CDR3 DNA is preserved here, 54 bases in frame from base 1. CDR1 and CDR2, looked up from the germline V gene (reference sequence), are LNHDA and SQIVND. Rearrangement joined TRBV19 to TRBJ2-7; a stretch of 11 junction bases matches TRBD2. The sequence derives from a man aged 50-59 years in good health and CMV-seronegative. What was sequenced was PBMCs. The DNA sequence reads TGTGCCAGTGCCCTCACCCCCCGTACTAGCGGGGGAACCTACGAGCAGTACTTC. Its translation reads: CASALTPRTSGGTYEQYF. The CDR3 plus the reference TRBV19 and TRBJ2-7 genes for the other parts give the full variable domain: DGGITQSPKYLFRKEGQNVTLSCEQNLNHDAMYWYRQDPGQGLRLIYYSQIVNDFQKGDIAEGYSVSREKKESFPLTVTSAQKNPTAFYLCASALTPRTSGGTYEQYFGPGTRLTVT.